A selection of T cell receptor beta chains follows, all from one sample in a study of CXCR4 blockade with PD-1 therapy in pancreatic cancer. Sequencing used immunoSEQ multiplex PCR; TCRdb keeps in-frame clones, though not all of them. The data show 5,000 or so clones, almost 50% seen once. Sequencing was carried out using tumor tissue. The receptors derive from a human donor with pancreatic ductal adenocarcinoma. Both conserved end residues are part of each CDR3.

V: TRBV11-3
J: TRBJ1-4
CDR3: CASSLGGTANEKLFF

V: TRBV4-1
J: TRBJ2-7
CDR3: CASSQRDRASEQYF

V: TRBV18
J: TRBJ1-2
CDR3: CASSINRDGYGYTF

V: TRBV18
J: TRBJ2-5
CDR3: CASSPPGGETQYF

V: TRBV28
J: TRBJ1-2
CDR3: CASSLGGQGYTF

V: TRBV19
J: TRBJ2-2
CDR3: CASSGLTGWGFGELFF

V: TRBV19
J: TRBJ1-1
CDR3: CASSMAGTDGDTEAFF

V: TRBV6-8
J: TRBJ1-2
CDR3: CASTKEGLRGGYTF

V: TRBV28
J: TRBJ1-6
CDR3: CASSSQGRGNSPLHF

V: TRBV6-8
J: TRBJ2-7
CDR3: CASSWTGGGEQYF

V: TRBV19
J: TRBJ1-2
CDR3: CASSAGHGYGYTF

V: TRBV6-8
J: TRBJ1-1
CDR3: CASSYSGMNTEAFF

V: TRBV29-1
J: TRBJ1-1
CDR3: CSVSTDPRRVDTEAFF

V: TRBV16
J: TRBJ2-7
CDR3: CASSQGSYEQYF

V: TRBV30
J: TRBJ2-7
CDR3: CAWRRSGRRHEQYF

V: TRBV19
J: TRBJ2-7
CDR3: CASSMDTPYEQYF

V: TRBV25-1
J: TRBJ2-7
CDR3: CASSEYITHEQYF

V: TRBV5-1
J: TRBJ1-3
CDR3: CASSLATVGFSGNTIYF

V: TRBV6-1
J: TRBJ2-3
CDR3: CASSEAPVGGRIFTSTDTQYF

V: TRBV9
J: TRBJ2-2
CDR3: CASSLGGAGPPGELFF

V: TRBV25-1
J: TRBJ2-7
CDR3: CASSVTSGRSEQYF

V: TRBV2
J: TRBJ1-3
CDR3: CASRGDLSGNTIYF

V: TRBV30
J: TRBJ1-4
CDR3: CAWRGSNEKLFF

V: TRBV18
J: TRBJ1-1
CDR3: CASSWDRVTEAFF

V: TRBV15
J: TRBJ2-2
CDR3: CATSRGKLALKNTGELFF

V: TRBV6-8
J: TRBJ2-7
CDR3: CASNPGGTYEQYF

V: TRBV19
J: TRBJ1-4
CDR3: CASRDLPAEKLFF

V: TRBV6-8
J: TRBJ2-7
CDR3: CASSSSWGAAYEQYF

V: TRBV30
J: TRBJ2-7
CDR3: CAWSVIGRSEQYF

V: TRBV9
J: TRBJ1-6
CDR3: CASSETGRGSPLHF

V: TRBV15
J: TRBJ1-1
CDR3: CATTRGRASTEAFF

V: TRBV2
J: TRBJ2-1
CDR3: CASRVGRPRDEQFF

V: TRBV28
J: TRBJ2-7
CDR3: CASSLFSGGRLLREQYF

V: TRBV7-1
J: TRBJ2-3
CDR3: CASSSGTRGTDTQYF

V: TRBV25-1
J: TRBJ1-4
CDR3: CASSIGVRDEKLFF

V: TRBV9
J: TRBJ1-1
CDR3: CASSRTASGQLNTEAFF

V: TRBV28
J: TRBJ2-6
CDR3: CASNGGQSVLTF

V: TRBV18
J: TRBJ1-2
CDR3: CASSPSREAYGYTF

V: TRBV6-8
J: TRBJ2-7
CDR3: CASLGPSSYEQYF

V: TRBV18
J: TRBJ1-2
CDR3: CASSPPSSSNYGYTF

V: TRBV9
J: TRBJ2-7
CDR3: CASSDTGQGYEQYF

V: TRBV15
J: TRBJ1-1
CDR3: CATSTRQRDNTEAFF

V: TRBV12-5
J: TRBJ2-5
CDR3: CASGLEALAGGETQYF

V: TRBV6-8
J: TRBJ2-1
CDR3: CASRLDSYNEQFF

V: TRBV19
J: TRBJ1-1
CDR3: CASSMSSGQGVTEAFF

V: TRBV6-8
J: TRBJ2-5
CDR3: CASRRTSGETQYF

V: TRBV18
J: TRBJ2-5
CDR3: CASSPPINRGAQYF

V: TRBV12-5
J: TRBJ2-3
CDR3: CASTSRDADTQYF

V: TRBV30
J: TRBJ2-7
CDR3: CAWSPSAPVEQYF

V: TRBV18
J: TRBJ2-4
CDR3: CASSPPIAGFAKNIQYF

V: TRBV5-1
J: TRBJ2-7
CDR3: CASSSGLLSYEQYF

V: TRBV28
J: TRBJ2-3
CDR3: CASSLWTGSSTDTQYF

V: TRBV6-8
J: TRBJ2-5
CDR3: CASSAPQFKETQYF

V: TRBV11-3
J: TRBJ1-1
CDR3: CASSFYVLNTEAFF

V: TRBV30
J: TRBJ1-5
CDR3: CASGRDPNQPQHF

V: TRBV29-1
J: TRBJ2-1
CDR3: CSVMGQGSYNEQFF

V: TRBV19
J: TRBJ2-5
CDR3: CASSIRVGETQYF